The 25 T cell receptor beta chains reported below all come from one sample, sequenced in a study of cytomegalovirus exposure and HLA in healthy donors. PCR primers comprised 60 Vbeta and 13 Jbeta primers. The assay was immunoSEQ multiplex PCR, and TCRdb's table has in-frame clones only and misses some. This table has roughly 81,000 clones, 70% to 85% appearing once. Sequences were obtained from PBMCs. These receptors originate from a man aged 25-45 years in good health and CMV-seronegative.

The CDR3 coding sequence is TGCAGCGTTCGACGGGGGAGTACCCTCACAGATACGCAGTATTTT. Residues: CSVRRGSTLTDTQYF. This sequence joins TRBV29-1 and TRBJ2-3; D might be TRBD2 (6 bases). CDR1 and CDR2 (germline): SQVTM, ANQGSEA. The CDR3 loop spans 15 amino acids. V was pared by 5 bases and J by 2 bases, with 17 bases between.

J is TRBJ2-1 and V is TRBV11-2, with TRBD1 as a possible D gene (6 bases). Germline V gene data show CDR1 as SGHAT and CDR2 as FQNNGV. Trimming removed 4 bases at V and 9 bases at J, with 19 bases between. CDR3 length: 15 amino acids. CDR3 sequence reads: CASSSRGQGPSEQFF. CDR3 coding DNA: TGTGCCAGCAGCTCTCGGGGCCAGGGGCCTTCTGAGCAGTTCTTC.

The gene calls are TRBV4-3 and TRBJ2-1; TRBD2 matches 7 bases. V lost 4 bases and J lost 7; bases outside the gene matches: 10. Germline V gene data show CDR1 as LGHNA and CDR2 as YSLEER. The CDR3 runs to 15 residues. Written as DNA, the CDR3 is TGCGCCAGCAGCCTAGACACGGGGAGGGTAAATGAGCAGTTCTTC. Translation: CASSLDTGRVNEQFF.

The V gene is TRBV25-1, the J gene TRBJ2-2; no clear D gene. Germline V gives CDR1 MGHDK, CDR2 SYGVNS. This CDR3 contains 11 residues. V was pared by 0 bases and J by 9 bases, with 2 bases between. As DNA, the CDR3 is TGTGCCAGCAGTGAATATAGGGAGCTGTTTTTT. Protein sequence: CASSEYRELFF.

The gene calls are TRBV5-6 and TRBJ1-5; D is uncertain. From germline, CDR1 is SGHDT and CDR2 YYEEEE. The CDR3 is made up of 14 amino acids. Trimming shortened V by 4 bases and J by 0 bases, and 8 bases separated the two germline ends. The CDR3 DNA reads TGTGCCAGCAGCCCGGGAAATAGCAATCAGCCCCAGCATTTT. Amino acid sequence: CASSPGNSNQPQHF.

This sequence joins TRBV30 and TRBJ1-2; D remains ambiguous. Trimming removed 6 bases at V and 3 bases at J, with 8 bases between. Germline lookup yields CDR1 GTSNPN and CDR2 SVGIG (reference sequence). CDR3 length equals 11 residues. CDR3 DNA: TGTGCCTGTGGGCGGGACTATGGCTACACCTTC. Amino acid sequence: CACGRDYGYTF.

This chain joins TRBV29-1 and TRBJ1-2, with D perhaps TRBD1 (6 bases). CDR1 and CDR2 from the germline V gene are SQVTM and ANQGSEA. The CDR3 is 14 amino acids. Trimming cost V 2 bases and J 6 bases, with 16 bases left between them. Written as DNA, the CDR3 is TGCAGCGTTGAACCTGGACAGCTACCCCATGGCTACACCTTC. Translating it yields CSVEPGQLPHGYTF.

The gene calls are TRBV6-5 and TRBJ2-1; D might be TRBD2 (6 bases). The V gene lost 5 bases and the J gene lost 8 bases, with 13 bases spanning the gap. Germline-derived CDR1 and CDR2 are MNHEY and SVGAGI. The CDR3 length is 13 residues. The CDR3 reads CASSDRGFHEQFF. The CDR3 DNA is TGTGCCAGCAGTGATCGGGGGTTTCATGAGCAGTTCTTC.

V and J are TRBV18 and TRBJ1-1; 7 positions agree with TRBD1. J was trimmed by 11 bases and V by 8 bases; bases with no gene match: 11. The CDR3 has 12 residues. Germline values: CDR1 KGHSH, CDR2 LQKENI. CDR3 region: CASQTSGQDAFF. The CDR3 region has the DNA TGTGCCAGCCAAACCTCAGGACAGGATGCTTTCTTT.

This clone was found once. The CDR3 nucleotides are TGTGCCAGCAGCTTGTACGAGATGGAGACCCAGTACTTC. Protein sequence: CASSLYEMETQYF. V usage is TRBV5-8 and J usage is TRBJ2-5; D remains unclear. Trimming left V 1 base short and J 5 bases short, with 9 bases between. CDR1 is SGHTS and CDR2 is YDEGEE in the germline V gene. This CDR3 has 13 amino acids.

This chain uses TRBV2 with TRBJ2-2; tentatively, D is TRBD2 (6 bases). CDR1 and CDR2 (germline): SNHLY, FYNNEI. The ends were cut back, 4 bases at V and 7 bases at J, with 13 bases in the middle. The CDR3 sequence is 14 residues long. CDR3 sequence reads: CASSGAWDFGELFF. The CDR3 coding sequence is TGTGCCAGCAGTGGGGCATGGGACTTCGGGGAGCTGTTTTTT.

The chain combines TRBV7-2 with TRBJ1-5; TRBD1 might be the D (5 bases). The CDR3 runs 14 residues. Germline V gene data show CDR1 as SGHTA and CDR2 as FQGNSA. V lost 2 bases and J 9 bases, leaving 14 bases between the germline ends. The CDR3 sequence: CASSLSRGTGPQHF. CDR3 DNA sequence: TGTGCCAGCAGCTTATCCCGCGGCACAGGGCCCCAGCATTTT.

This clone was found a few times. The gene calls are TRBV5-1 and TRBJ2-2; D is perhaps TRBD1 (5 bases). This CDR3 is built from 14 residues. CDR1 SGHRS and CDR2 YFSETQ come from the germline V gene. Trimming cost V 4 bases and J 1 base, with 8 bases left between them. The CDR3 DNA is TGCGCCAGCAGCCTAACAGGGAACACCGGGGAGCTGTTTTTT. Protein sequence: CASSLTGNTGELFF. The whole variable domain, filled in from reference TRBV5-1 and TRBJ2-2, reads KAGVTQTPRYLIKTRGQQVTLSCSPISGHRSVSWYQQTPGQGLQFLFEYFSETQRNKGNFPGRFSGRQFSNSRSEMNVSTLELGDSALYLCASSLTGNTGELFFGEGSRLTVL.

The J gene is TRBJ1-2, the V gene TRBV6-1, with 8 bases fitting TRBD1. Germline-derived CDR1 and CDR2 are MNHNS and SASEGT. J gave up 4 bases and V 6 bases, and 7 bases lay outside the gene matches. This CDR3 has 14 amino acids. CDR3 sequence: CASRGTGKGYGYTF. CDR3 in DNA: TGTGCCAGCAGGGGGACAGGCAAAGGCTATGGCTACACCTTC.

The chain has TRBV5-8 and TRBJ1-3, with TRBD1 matching over 8 bases. The CDR3 has 14 residues. V was clipped by 4 bases and J by 5 bases; unmatched bases: 5. The germline gives CDR1 SGHTS, CDR2 YDEGEE. CDR3 DNA sequence: TGTGCCAGCAGCCTGACAGGGGCGAGAAACACCATATATTTT. Encoded protein: CASSLTGARNTIYF.

The V call is TRBV10-1, the J call TRBJ1-1, with 7 positions matching TRBD1. The CDR3 extends over 14 amino acids. Germline CDR1 and CDR2: WNHNN and SYGVQD (reference sequence). V lost 6 bases to trimming and J lost 1 base; unmatched junction nucleotides: 5. The CDR3 DNA sequence: TGCGCCAGCAGGGCCGGGACAGAGAACACTGAAGCTTTCTTT. Translated: CASRAGTENTEAFF.

The genes are TRBV5-4 and TRBJ2-1; 13 bases fit TRBD2. Germline values: CDR1 SGHNT, CDR2 YYREEE (reference sequence). The ends lost 3 bases at V and 5 bases at J; junction bases unmatched: 8. The CDR3 consists of 17 residues. The CDR3 protein is CASSSGTSGIRNNEQFF. CDR3 DNA: TGTGCCAGCAGCTCCGGGACTAGCGGGATCAGGAACAATGAGCAGTTCTTC.

This chain connects TRBV28 to TRBJ1-2, with 8 nucleotides matching TRBD1. The ends lost 7 bases at V and 5 bases at J; junction bases unmatched: 6. The CDR3 runs 13 residues. Germline assignment: CDR1 MDHEN and CDR2 SYDVKM. The CDR3 sequence is CASTAGGKYGYTF. The CDR3 DNA is TGTGCCAGCACGGCAGGGGGCAAATATGGCTACACCTTC.

The chain combines TRBV5-6 with TRBJ2-3; D not certain. Trimming took off 0 bases at V and 3 bases at J, with 8 bases between the two ends. Germline V CDR1 and CDR2: SGHDT, YYEEEE. The CDR3 consists of 14 residues. The CDR3 bases are TGTGCCAGCAGCTTGGGCGTTTGGACAGATACGCAGTATTTT. It is translated as CASSLGVWTDTQYF.

This chain joins TRBV5-8 and TRBJ1-4, with a tentative D call TRBD1 (5 bases). The CDR3 covers 15 residues. Germline V gene sequence: CDR1 SGHTS, CDR2 YDEGEE. Trimming left V 3 bases short and J 5 bases short, with 14 bases between. CDR3 loop: CASSSGETGNEKLFF. The CDR3, as DNA: TGTGCCAGCAGCTCGGGAGAAACAGGAAATGAAAAACTGTTTTTT.

The gene calls are TRBV6-5 and TRBJ2-5; 7 bases align to TRBD1. V shed 3 bases, J shed 2 bases, and the junction held 6 bases outside the gene matches. This CDR3 spans 15 amino acids. Germline V lookup: CDR1 MNHEY, CDR2 SVGAGI. The CDR3 protein is CASSYLGTAQETQYF. For the CDR3, the DNA is TGTGCCAGCAGTTATCTAGGGACAGCTCAAGAGACCCAGTACTTC.

In this sample, this clone turned up many times. The chain carries TRBV4-3 and TRBJ1-4; tentatively, D is TRBD1 (5 bases). Germline lookup yields CDR1 LGHNA and CDR2 YSLEER. V lost 1 base and J 5 bases, leaving 11 bases between the germline ends. CDR3 size: 15 residues. The CDR3 protein is CASSQGRAGNEKLFF. CDR3 nucleotide sequence: TGCGCCAGCAGCCAAGGGCGAGCAGGGAATGAAAAACTGTTTTTT.

The genes are TRBV7-9 and TRBJ2-1; 8 bases are shared with TRBD2. Per germline, CDR1 SEHNR and CDR2 FQNEAQ (reference sequence). This CDR3 region has 16 residues. The junction had 8 bases not matched to a gene; V was cut back by 4 bases and J by 3 bases. The CDR3: CASSSLSGGHYNEQFF. As DNA, the CDR3 is TGTGCCAGCAGCTCCTTAAGCGGGGGCCACTACAATGAGCAGTTCTTC.

This clone has a single count. The chain uses TRBV27 and TRBJ1-3; D not certain. The V end was cut by 4 bases, the J end by 2 bases, with 9 bases between. Looked up from germline, CDR1 is MNHEY and CDR2 is SMNVEV (reference sequence). The CDR3 is 14 amino acids. This CDR3 reads CASSSSGAGNTIYF. The CDR3 DNA sequence: TGTGCCAGCAGTTCCAGCGGAGCTGGAAACACCATATATTTT.

The chain combines TRBV19 with TRBJ1-5, with D possibly TRBD1 on 6 matching bases. The CDR3 consists of 18 residues. CDR1 is LNHDA, CDR2 SQIVND, per germline (reference sequence). V lost 8 bases and J lost 0, with 23 bases in between. CDR3 amino acids: CASRPSFGGAYSNQPQHF. In DNA, the CDR3 is TGTGCCAGTCGGCCCTCATTCGGGGGGGCCTATAGCAATCAGCCCCAGCATTTT. Combining the CDR3 with reference TRBV19 and TRBJ1-5 gives the whole variable domain DGGITQSPKYLFRKEGQNVTLSCEQNLNHDAMYWYRQDPGQGLRLIYYSQIVNDFQKGDIAEGYSVSREKKESFPLTVTSAQKNPTAFYLCASRPSFGGAYSNQPQHFGDGTRLSIL.